This T cell receptor (beta chain) was profiled in a study of cytomegalovirus exposure and HLA in healthy donors. Study-level results: What a later analysis reportedly showed was that an Asian-associated ancestry cluster had fewer N-insertions than the roughly 670-donor mean. There were a few CMV-associated chains whose specificity for CMV antigens was confirmed in vitro. Reports showed the classifier diagnosing cytomegalovirus status with high specificity and sensitivity.

This clone was seen only a few times. Its antigen is as yet unknown. It was with 60 Vbeta and 13 Jbeta primers that the PCR ran. The method was immunoSEQ multiplex PCR; TCRdb's version includes in-frame clones alone and lacks a portion of them. Of approximately 150,000 clones in the sample, about 84% were seen once. Germline V gene sequence: CDR1 SGHDT, CDR2 YYEEEE. The CDR3 is made up of 15 amino acids. V gave up 4 bases and J gave up 3 bases; unmatched junction bases: 2. The source of this sequence is a man in his late teens or twenties in good health and CMV-seronegative. The specimen was PBMCs. The chain couples TRBV5-6 to TRBJ1-6; the match to TRBD1 covers 9 bases. The CDR3 loop reads CASSGTGRYNSPLHF. CDR3 in DNA: TGTGCCAGCAGCGGGACAGGGCGCTATAATTCACCCCTCCACTTT.